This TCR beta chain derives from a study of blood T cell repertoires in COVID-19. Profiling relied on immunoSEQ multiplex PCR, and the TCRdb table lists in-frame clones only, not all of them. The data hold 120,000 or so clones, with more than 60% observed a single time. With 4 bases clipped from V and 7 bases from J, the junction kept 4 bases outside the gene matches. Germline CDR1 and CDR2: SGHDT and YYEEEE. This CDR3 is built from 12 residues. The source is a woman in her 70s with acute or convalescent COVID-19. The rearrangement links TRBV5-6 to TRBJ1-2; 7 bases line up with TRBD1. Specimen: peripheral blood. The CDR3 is CASSKRQGGYTF. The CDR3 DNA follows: TGTGCCAGCAGCAAACGACAGGGTGGCTACACCTTC.